The 4 T cell receptor beta chains given below trace back to one sample, sequenced in a study of CD8+ T cells in alopecia areata. Treatment reported: oral pan-JAK inhibitor, 5-10 mg twice daily. Sequencing used cDNA as its template, made by extracting RNA and reverse transcribing it. TCRdb keeps only in-frame clones here, not all; method: immunoSEQ multiplex PCR. The sample carries approximately 150,000 clones, about 85% recorded once. The sequences come from CD8+ T cells sorted from blood, collected at week 4, from a patient treated with tofacitinib. These receptors were obtained from a human donor with alopecia areata.

The V gene is TRBV6-5, the J gene TRBJ2-7; no clear D gene. This CDR3 is 11 amino acids long. The germline CDR1 and CDR2 sequences are MNHEY and SVGAGI. V was trimmed by 2 bases and J by 7 bases, leaving 6 bases between them. Here the CDR3 DNA reads TGTGCCAGCAGTTACGAGTCGGAGCAGTACTTC. Translating it yields CASSYESEQYF.

This chain uses TRBV29-1 with TRBJ2-1; 9 nucleotides match TRBD2. With 1 base clipped from V and 8 bases from J, the junction kept 18 bases outside the gene matches. This CDR3 has 18 amino acids. The germline V gene has CDR1 SQVTM and CDR2 ANQGSEA. In DNA form, the CDR3 reads TGCAGCGTTGAAGGTGGGATGGTTGGCGGGGGGGCACTCCATGAGCAGTTCTTC. Translating gives CSVEGGMVGGGALHEQFF.

Only a few counts were recorded for this clone. The CDR3 DNA reads TGTGCCAGCAGTTGGAGGGGGAGCTCCTACGAGCAGTACTTC. Amino acid sequence: CASSWRGSSYEQYF. The chain carries TRBV27 and TRBJ2-7; D may match TRBD1 or TRBD2 (6 bases each). Trimming left V 4 bases short and J 0 bases short, with 10 bases between. The CDR3 totals 14 residues. The germline CDR1 and CDR2 sequences are MNHEY and SMNVEV (reference sequence).

The genes are TRBV4-2 and TRBJ2-3, with 12 bases fitting TRBD2. V lost 4 bases, J lost 4 bases, and 12 bases stayed unmatched. This CDR3 region has 18 residues. The germline V gene has CDR1 LGHNA and CDR2 YNFKEQ. The CDR3: CASSLQGRLAGGADTQYF. The DNA of the CDR3 is TGTGCCAGCAGCCTCCAAGGGAGGCTAGCGGGGGGGGCAGATACGCAGTATTTT.